The 13 T cell receptor beta chains presented below share a single source sample, sequenced in a study of T cell repertoires in cytomegalovirus infection. No antigens are known for them. TCRdb re-analysed the reads in MiXCR, keeping a single row per CDR3 protein. The table lists about 770,000 distinct CDR3 sequences, under 35% of them singletons, with roughly 14% in the top ten. The input for sequencing was cultured CD8+ T cells from PBMCs, taken from culture after CMV antigen stimulation. The receptors stem from a human donor in good health (CMV status not recorded). Some clones in this sample may be carry-over from other donors' samples.

This clonotype came up a few times. The chain uses TRBV19 and TRBJ2-7; possible D gene TRBD1, 6 bases. The CDR3 runs 19 residues. The germline CDR1 and CDR2 sequences are LNHDA and SQIVND (reference sequence). Trimming pared 3 bases from V and 7 bases from J, leaving 31 bases between. CDR3 protein: CASSITGYLSVWAPEEQYF. As DNA, the CDR3 is TGTGCCAGTAGTATTACAGGGTACTTGAGTGTATGGGCCCCCGAAGAGCAGTACTTC.

The chain uses TRBV24-1 and TRBJ1-2, with D maybe TRBD1 (5 bases). CDR1 and CDR2 from the germline V gene are KGHDR and SFDVKD. V was pared by 8 bases and J by 2 bases, with 8 bases between. The CDR3 is 12 amino acids. CDR3 protein: CATKRGNYGYTF. The CDR3 region has the DNA TGTGCCACCAAGCGGGGCAACTATGGCTACACCTTC.

Of note for this clonotype: Given the absence of the conserved phenylalanine or tryptophan at the CDR3 end, a read error is likely. This chain joins TRBV27 and TRBJ1-2; no clear D gene. Germline loops: CDR1 MNHEY, CDR2 SMNVEV (reference sequence). This CDR3 region has 11 residues. Trimming took 4 bases from V and 9 from J, leaving 9 bases between them. This CDR3 is CASSSGLSYTI. CDR3 bases: TGTGCCAGCAGTTCCGGGCTTAGCTACACCATC.

This clonotype has at least ten counts. This sequence joins TRBV7-6 and TRBJ1-2; perhaps TRBD1 as D (6 bases). V was cut by 1 base and J by 3 bases, with 9 bases left in between. The germline gives CDR1 SGHVS, CDR2 FNYEAQ. The CDR3 is 14 amino acids. This CDR3 is CASSLEAGDYGYTF. The DNA of the CDR3 is TGTGCCAGCAGCTTAGAGGCAGGGGACTATGGCTACACCTTC.

This clonotype showed up many times. This chain connects TRBV10-3 to TRBJ2-5; weak D call: TRBD1 (6 bases). Trimming removed 2 bases at V and 4 bases at J, with 11 bases between. The germline V gene encodes CDR1 ENHRY and CDR2 SYGVKD. The CDR3 consists of 14 residues. The CDR3 nucleotides are TGTGCCATCAGTGAGACGACAGGAGGAGAGACCCAGTACTTC. As protein: CAISETTGGETQYF.

The chain links TRBV6-5 to TRBJ2-7; 7 positions match TRBD1. The CDR3 extends over 17 amino acids. Germline CDR1 MNHEY, CDR2 SVGAGI. V dropped 0 bases and J dropped 0; count of bases not matched to a gene: 8. The CDR3 reads CASSYSAGTVFSYEQYF. CDR3 DNA: TGTGCCAGCAGTTACTCAGCCGGGACAGTATTCTCCTACGAGCAGTACTTC.

The CDR3 reads CASSQEGRRNTEAFF. The CDR3 DNA follows: TGTGCCAGCAGCCAAGAGGGGCGCAGAAACACTGAAGCTTTCTTT. The chain combines TRBV14 with TRBJ1-1; perhaps TRBD1 as D (5 bases). With 0 bases removed from V and 2 bases from J, the gap between germline ends came to 10 bases. This CDR3 is built from 15 residues. Germline-derived CDR1 and CDR2 are SGHDN and FVKESK. The complete variable domain, with remaining parts taken from reference TRBV14 and TRBJ1-1, reads EAGVTQFPSHSVIEKGQTVTLRCDPISGHDNLYWYRRVMGKEIKFLLHFVKESKQDESGMPNNRFLAERTGGTYSTLKVQPAELEDSGVYFCASSQEGRRNTEAFFGQGTRLTVV.

This clonotype has at least ten counts. This chain joins TRBV28 and TRBJ2-7; 11 bases fit TRBD1. Germline V gives CDR1 MDHEN, CDR2 SYDVKM. The CDR3 spans 14 residues. J gave up 5 bases and V 6 bases, and 6 bases lay outside the gene matches. The CDR3 here is CASRGGTGGNEQYV. The DNA of the CDR3 is TGTGCCAGCAGGGGGGGGACAGGGGGTAACGAGCAGTACGTC.

This chain joins TRBV12-3 or TRBV12-4 and TRBJ2-7, with D hard to call. The CDR3 runs to 14 residues. Trimming stripped 2 bases from V and 3 bases from J, with 11 bases between. CDR3: CASSLLGSNYEQYF. The CDR3, as DNA: TGTGCCAGCAGTTTACTAGGGTCAAACTACGAGCAGTACTTC.

This chain uses TRBV7-9 with TRBJ1-3; D unresolved. CDR1 and CDR2 from the germline V gene are SEHNR and FQNEAQ (reference sequence). The CDR3 covers 15 residues. The V end was cut by 1 base, the J end by 2 bases, with 9 bases between. CDR3 in amino acids: CASSLDSTAGNTIYF. CDR3 in DNA: TGTGCCAGCAGCTTAGATAGTACTGCTGGAAACACCATATATTTT.

The chain links TRBV4-2 to TRBJ1-4; D possibly corresponds to TRBD1 (5 bases). Germline V lookup: CDR1 LGHNA, CDR2 YNFKEQ. Trimming pared 2 bases from V and 0 bases from J, leaving 13 bases between. The CDR3 extends over 17 amino acids. CDR3 nucleotides: TGTGCCAGCAGCCAACCCTTAGACAGTTCAACTAATGAAAAACTGTTTTTT. This encodes CASSQPLDSSTNEKLFF.

In its sample, this clonotype was seen a few times. V is TRBV3-1 and J is TRBJ2-5; 7 bases agree with TRBD2. The CDR3 is 14 amino acids. The J segment lost 2 bases and the V segment lost 2 bases, leaving 2 bases of the junction unmatched. Germline assignment: CDR1 LGHDT and CDR2 YNNKEL (reference sequence). CDR3 sequence: CASSQPAGQETQYF. The CDR3 DNA reads TGTGCCAGCAGCCAACCAGCGGGGCAAGAGACCCAGTACTTC.

The V and J genes are TRBV27 and TRBJ2-5, with TRBD1 identical over 7 bases. The CDR3 sequence is 14 residues long. J gave up 5 bases and V 5 bases, and 8 bases lay outside the gene matches. Germline CDR1 and CDR2: MNHEY and SMNVEV (reference sequence). CDR3 DNA sequence: TGTGCCAGCAGTCCACTTTTCAGGGGGGAGACCCAGTACTTC. This encodes CASSPLFRGETQYF.